These 21 T cell receptor beta chains were all obtained from the same sample, sequenced in a study of T cell changes during pregnancy in multiple sclerosis. Method: immunoSEQ multiplex PCR; TCRdb's copy keeps in-frame clones and lacks some. The table lists 100,000 or so clones, 93% of them singletons. The material sequenced was peripheral blood, taken after pregnancy. These receptors were obtained from a female donor with multiple sclerosis, enrolled in a pregnancy study.

Only a few counts were recorded for this clone. The chain combines TRBV30 with TRBJ2-1; 10 nucleotides agree with TRBD2. The CDR3 runs to 16 residues. With V trimmed by 0 bases and J by 4 bases, 6 bases remained unmatched. Germline CDR1 GTSNPN, CDR2 SVGIG (reference sequence). The chain's CDR3 is CAWSVRGSGRYNEQFF. CDR3 bases: TGTGCCTGGAGTGTACGAGGTAGCGGGAGGTACAATGAGCAGTTCTTC. The full variable domain, with the rest looked up from reference TRBV30 and TRBJ2-1, is SQTIHQWPATLVQPVGSPLSLECTVEGTSNPNLYWYRQAAGRGLQLLFYSVGIGQISSEVPQNLSASRPQDRQFILSSKKLLLSDSGFYLCAWSVRGSGRYNEQFFGPGTRLTVL.

This chain connects TRBV7-9 to TRBJ2-3; D may be TRBD2 (6 bases). V shed 5 bases and J shed 4 bases, with 16 bases lying between them. This CDR3 has 15 residues. Per the germline V gene, CDR1 is SEHNR and CDR2 is FQNEAQ (reference sequence). In DNA, the CDR3 is TGTGCCAGCAGCCCCTCGGGCGGGATTTCAGATACGCAGTATTTT. Translated: CASSPSGGISDTQYF.

The chain has TRBV27 and TRBJ2-3; TRBD2 matches at 11 bases. The CDR3 consists of 17 residues. V gave up 5 bases and J gave up 4 bases; unmatched junction bases: 11. In germline, CDR1 is MNHEY, CDR2 SMNVEV (reference sequence). The CDR3 sequence: CASSLGTSGPRADTQYF. The CDR3 DNA reads as TGTGCCAGCAGTCTCGGGACTAGCGGTCCAAGGGCAGATACGCAGTATTTT.

This clone was counted between two and nine times. The V call is TRBV19, the J call TRBJ2-3; a possible D gene is TRBD2 (6 bases). CDR1 LNHDA and CDR2 SQIVND come from the germline V gene (reference sequence). The CDR3 length is 14 residues. V was shortened by 5 bases and J by 3 bases, with 12 bases between the two germline ends. Here the CDR3 reads CASSSRRGTDTQYF. DNA of the CDR3: TGTGCCAGTAGTTCGCGGCGGGGAACAGATACGCAGTATTTT.

The chain employs TRBV7-9 and TRBJ2-7; tentatively, D is TRBD1 (5 bases). This CDR3 is 13 amino acids long. Trimming pared 3 bases from V and 5 bases from J, leaving 11 bases between. The germline V gene encodes CDR1 SEHNR and CDR2 FQNEAQ (reference sequence). CDR3 in amino acids: CASSFPGSHEQYF. The CDR3 DNA reads TGTGCCAGCAGCTTCCCAGGGTCCCACGAGCAGTACTTC.

V and J are TRBV6-5 and TRBJ2-3; D remains ambiguous. V was pared by 2 bases and J by 0 bases, with 12 bases between. CDR1 is MNHEY and CDR2 is SVGAGI in the germline V gene. The CDR3 runs 16 residues. In DNA form, the CDR3 reads TGTGCCAGCAGTTACGCCGAGTTAACTAGCACAGATACGCAGTATTTT. It yields the protein CASSYAELTSTDTQYF.

The chain uses TRBV11-2 and TRBJ2-4; maybe TRBD1 (6 bases). The CDR3 has 13 amino acids. Germline V gene lookup returns CDR1 SGHAT and CDR2 FQNNGV. The V gene lost 0 bases and the J gene lost 6 bases, with 6 bases spanning the gap. Written as DNA, the CDR3 is TGTGCCAGCAGCTTAGACAGGGGAAACATTCAGTACTTC. Protein product: CASSLDRGNIQYF.

The J gene is TRBJ1-1, the V gene TRBV2, with D perhaps matching TRBD1 (5 bases). The CDR3 length is 16 residues. From germline, CDR1 is SNHLY and CDR2 FYNNEI. Trimming left V 2 bases short and J 0 bases short, with 13 bases between. This CDR3 is CASSERGGAMNTEAFF. DNA of the CDR3: TGTGCCAGCAGTGAACGGGGAGGGGCCATGAACACTGAAGCTTTCTTT.

The V and J genes are TRBV4-1 and TRBJ1-1; TRBD1 is a possible D gene (5 bases). Germline V CDR1 and CDR2: MGHRA, YSYEKL. The CDR3 covers 14 residues. V was cut by 1 base and J by 10 bases, with 16 bases left in between. The CDR3 nucleotides are TGCGCCAGCAGCCAAGTCTTAGGGGCGGACGGAGCTTTCTTT. It codes for CASSQVLGADGAFF.

This rearrangement joins TRBV9 to TRBJ1-5; D gene uncertain. This CDR3 is 13 amino acids long. CDR1 is SGDLS and CDR2 is YYNGEE in the germline V gene. V lost 4 bases and J 7 bases, leaving 12 bases between the germline ends. Here the CDR3 reads CASSLSYRQPQHF. CDR3 coding DNA: TGTGCCAGCAGCCTATCTTATCGGCAGCCCCAGCATTTT.

This clone was seen just once. The chain links TRBV7-9 to TRBJ1-2; D gene ambiguous. Germline CDR1 and CDR2: SEHNR and FQNEAQ (reference sequence). V lost 5 bases and J lost 9, with 19 bases in between. CDR3 length: 14 residues. CDR3 amino acids: CASSPGGQERSYTF. The CDR3 DNA reads TGTGCCAGCAGCCCGGGCGGGCAGGAAAGGAGCTACACCTTC.

The chain couples TRBV7-9 to TRBJ1-3; D ambiguous. Germline V gene lookup returns CDR1 SEHNR and CDR2 FQNEAQ (reference sequence). Trimming removed 0 bases from V and 2 bases from J, with 8 bases in between. This CDR3 is 15 amino acids long. The CDR3 DNA is TGTGCCAGCAGCTTAGCAACAAAAGCTGGAAACACCATATATTTT. Protein product: CASSLATKAGNTIYF.

The chain is built from TRBV14 and TRBJ1-2, with 10 bases identical to TRBD1. The V gene's germline CDR1 is SGHDN and CDR2 FVKESK. This CDR3 region has 14 residues. With V trimmed by 2 bases and J by 5 bases, 2 bases remained unmatched. For the CDR3, the DNA is TGTGCCAGCAGCCAAAGGACAGGGGGGTATGGCTACACCTTC. Amino acids: CASSQRTGGYGYTF.

This chain joins TRBV7-8 and TRBJ2-7; D is possibly TRBD2 (6 bases). The CDR3 length is 14 residues. The V end lost 4 bases, the J end lost 6 bases, and 16 bases lay between the germline ends. Germline V lookup: CDR1 SGHVS, CDR2 FQNEAQ. The CDR3 region has the DNA TGTGCCAGCAGCTCTCTCCGCGCCGGGGGCGAGCAGTACTTC. Translated, it gives CASSSLRAGGEQYF. Together with reference TRBV7-8 and TRBJ2-7, the CDR3 gives the full variable domain: GAGVSQSPRYKVAKRGQDVALRCDPISGHVSLFWYQQALGQGPEFLTYFQNEAQLDKSGLPSDRFFAERPEGSVSTLKIQRTQQEDSAVYLCASSSLRAGGEQYFGPGTRLTVT.

V is TRBV27 and J is TRBJ2-1; TRBD2 matches 7 bases. CDR3 length: 15 residues. The germline V gene encodes CDR1 MNHEY and CDR2 SMNVEV (reference sequence). J was trimmed by 8 bases and V by 2 bases; bases with no gene match: 9. The CDR3, as DNA: TGTGCCAGCAGTTTAGCGGGAGATTCGTGGGATGAGCAGTTCTTC. Translated, it gives CASSLAGDSWDEQFF.

The V gene is TRBV7-9, the J gene TRBJ1-4; D is unclear. This CDR3 has 12 residues. Germline CDR1 reads SEHNR; CDR2 reads FQNEAQ (reference sequence). Trimming shortened V by 1 base and J by 7 bases, and 4 bases separated the two germline ends. CDR3 sequence (DNA): TGTGCCAGCAGCTTAGGAGGTGAAAAACTGTTTTTT. Residues: CASSLGGEKLFF.

This chain connects TRBV12-5 to TRBJ2-7, with 9 nucleotides matching TRBD2. This CDR3 has 15 residues. Germline CDR1 LGHNT, CDR2 FRNRAP. V dropped 5 bases and J dropped 3; count of bases not matched to a gene: 8. CDR3 nucleotides: TGTGCTAGTGGTGCTTTAGCGGGAGACGTCTACGAGCAGTACTTC. It is translated as CASGALAGDVYEQYF. Looking up the rest from reference TRBV12-5 and TRBJ2-7 gives the full variable domain: DARVTQTPRHKVTEMGQEVTMRCQPILGHNTVFWYRQTMMQGLELLAYFRNRAPLDDSGMPKDRFSAEMPDATLATLKIQPSEPRDSAVYFCASGALAGDVYEQYFGPGTRLTVT.

The chain uses TRBV11-3 and TRBJ2-2; 11 positions match TRBD2. This CDR3 spans 19 amino acids. Germline V gives CDR1 SGHNT, CDR2 YENEEA. J gave up 0 bases and V 0 bases, and 6 bases lay outside the gene matches. The CDR3: CASSLEVLGLAANTGELFF. The CDR3 nucleotides are TGTGCCAGCAGCTTAGAGGTTCTGGGACTAGCGGCGAACACCGGGGAGCTGTTTTTT.

The gene calls are TRBV7-9 and TRBJ2-5; 14 nucleotides align to TRBD2. This CDR3 is 16 amino acids long. The ends lost 6 bases at V and 5 bases at J; junction bases unmatched: 8. Germline V gene sequence: CDR1 SEHNR, CDR2 FQNEAQ (reference sequence). CDR3 in DNA: TGTGCCAGCAGTTCGACTAGCGGGAGGGCCGGGGAGACCCAGTACTTC. Translation gives CASSSTSGRAGETQYF.

The rearrangement joins TRBV9 to TRBJ2-2, with D perhaps TRBD2 (6 bases). Germline CDR1 and CDR2: SGDLS and YYNGEE. V lost 0 bases and J lost 7, with 7 bases in between. This CDR3 is 13 amino acids long. The DNA for the CDR3 is TGTGCCAGCAGCGTAGGGGGGGACGGGGAGCTGTTTTTT. Translating it yields CASSVGGDGELFF.

This clone was detected only a few times. This CDR3 reads CASSLVGRPYEQYF. CDR3 coding DNA: TGTGCCAGCAGTCTAGTAGGGAGGCCCTACGAGCAGTACTTC. The chain recombines TRBV27 with TRBJ2-7; D perhaps matches TRBD2 (6 bases). The CDR3 consists of 14 residues. Trimming left V 5 bases short and J 2 bases short, with 13 bases between. Germline CDR1 is MNHEY and CDR2 is SMNVEV (reference sequence).